These 4 T cell receptor beta chains share one sample of origin, sequenced in a study of T cells and copy number aberrations in small-cell lung cancer. The table came from immunoSEQ multiplex PCR; TCRdb's copy has only in-frame clones and leaves some out. The table shows about 2,500 clones, with around 86% occurring only once. Sequencing was performed on normal tissue next to the tumor. The receptor source for this set is a man aged 35 to 55 with small cell lung cancer.

This clone appeared a few times. J is TRBJ2-7 and V is TRBV5-6; D remains ambiguous. Trimming left V 7 bases short and J 0 bases short, with 8 bases between. Germline V gene lookup returns CDR1 SGHDT and CDR2 YYEEEE. This CDR3 comprises 12 residues. The CDR3 DNA reads as TGTGCCAGCTTCGGCAGCTCCTACGAGCAGTACTTC. It yields the protein CASFGSSYEQYF.

This clone was recorded once. This chain uses TRBV18 with TRBJ2-7; possibly TRBD1 or TRBD2 for D (5 bases each). Germline V CDR1 and CDR2: KGHSH, LQKENI. This CDR3 is 16 amino acids long. Trimming left V 6 bases short and J 2 bases short, with 20 bases between. The CDR3 region is CASSEYPNRDPYEQYF. The CDR3 coding sequence is TGTGCCAGCTCCGAATACCCCAACCGGGACCCCTACGAGCAGTACTTC.

The rearrangement joins TRBV30 to TRBJ2-1, with D possibly TRBD1 on 6 matching bases. Germline CDR1 and CDR2: GTSNPN and SVGIG (reference sequence). This CDR3 has 14 residues. The V gene lost 3 bases and the J gene lost 4 bases, with 13 bases spanning the gap. CDR3 bases: TGTGCCTGGAGGGTGGGGGCAAATTACAATGAGCAGTTCTTC. Protein: CAWRVGANYNEQFF.

V is TRBV15 and J is TRBJ1-3; D is ambiguous. There are 18 residues in the CDR3. CDR1 and CDR2 (germline): LNHNV, YYDKDF (reference sequence). V was clipped by 4 bases and J by 0 bases, with 19 bases between them. CDR3 DNA sequence: TGTGCCACCAGCAACCCCGCCGTAAGGTCGGACTCTGGAAACACCATATATTTT. Its protein product is CATSNPAVRSDSGNTIYF. Combining the CDR3 with reference TRBV15 and TRBJ1-3 gives the whole variable domain DAMVIQNPRYQVTQFGKPVTLSCSQTLNHNVMYWYQQKSSQAPKLLFHYYDKDFNNEADTPDNFQSRRPNTSFCFLDIRSPGLGDTAMYLCATSNPAVRSDSGNTIYFGEGSWLTVV.